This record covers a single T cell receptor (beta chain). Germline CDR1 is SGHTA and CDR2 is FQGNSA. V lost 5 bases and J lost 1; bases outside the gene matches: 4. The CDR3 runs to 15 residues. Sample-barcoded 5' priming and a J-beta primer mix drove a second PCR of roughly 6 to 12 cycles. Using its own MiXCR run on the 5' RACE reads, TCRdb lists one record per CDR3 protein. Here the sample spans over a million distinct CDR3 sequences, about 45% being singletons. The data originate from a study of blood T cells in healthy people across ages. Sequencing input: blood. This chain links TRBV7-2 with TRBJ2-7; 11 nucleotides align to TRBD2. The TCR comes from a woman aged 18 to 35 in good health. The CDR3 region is CASSKTSGASYEQYF. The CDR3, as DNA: TGTGCCAGCAGCAAGACTAGCGGGGCTTCCTACGAGCAGTACTTC. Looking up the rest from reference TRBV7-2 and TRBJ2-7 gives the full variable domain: GAGVSQSPSNKVTEKGKDVELRCDPISGHTALYWYRQSLGQGLEFLIYFQGNSAPDKSGLPSDRFSAERTGGSVSTLTIQRTQQEDSAVYLCASSKTSGASYEQYFGPGTRLTVT.